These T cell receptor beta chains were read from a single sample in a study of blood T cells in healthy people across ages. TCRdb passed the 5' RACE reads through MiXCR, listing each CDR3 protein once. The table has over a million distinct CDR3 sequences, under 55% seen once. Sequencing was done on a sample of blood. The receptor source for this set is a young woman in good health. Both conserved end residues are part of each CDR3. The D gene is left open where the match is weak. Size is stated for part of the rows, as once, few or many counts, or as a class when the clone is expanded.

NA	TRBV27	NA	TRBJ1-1	CASSCQAGAHTEAFF	TGTGCCAGCAGTTGTCAGGCAGGGGCCCACACTGAAGCTTTCTTT
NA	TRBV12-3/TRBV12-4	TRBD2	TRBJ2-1	CASSLAGGQETQFF	TGTGCCAGCTCCTTAGCGGGGGGGCAAGAGACCCAGTTCTTC
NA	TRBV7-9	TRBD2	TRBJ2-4	CASSLAGGGADIQYF	TGTGCCAGCAGCTTAGCTGGCGGGGGGGCTGACATTCAGTACTTC
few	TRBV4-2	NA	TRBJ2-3	CASSHLVGPSDTQYF	TGTGCCAGCAGCCACCTTGTGGGGCCTTCAGATACGCAGTATTTT
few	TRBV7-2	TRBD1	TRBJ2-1	CASRMDRGGSSYNEQFF	TGTGCCAGCAGGATGGACAGGGGCGGAAGCTCCTACAATGAGCAGTTCTTC
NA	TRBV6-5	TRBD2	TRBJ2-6	CASSYSTSLGANVLTF	TGTGCCAGCAGTTACTCGACTAGCCTCGGGGCCAACGTCCTGACTTTC
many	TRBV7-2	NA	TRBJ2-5	CASSLDSLAGKLETQYF	TGTGCCAGCAGCTTAGACTCTCTGGCGGGGAAACTAGAGACCCAGTACTTC
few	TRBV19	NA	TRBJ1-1	CASNWGTTEAFF	TGTGCCAGTAACTGGGGAACCACTGAAGCTTTCTTT
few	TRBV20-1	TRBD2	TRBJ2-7	CSASRTSGRAGEQYF	TGCAGTGCCTCACGGACTAGCGGGAGGGCTGGAGAGCAGTACTTC
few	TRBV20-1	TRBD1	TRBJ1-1	CSAKQGGNTEAFF	TGCAGTGCGAAGCAGGGGGGCAACACTGAAGCTTTCTTT
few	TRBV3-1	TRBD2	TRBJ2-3	CASSRRLAGGDHSSTDTQYF	TGTGCCAGCAGCCGGCGACTAGCGGGGGGCGATCACTCTAGCACAGATACGCAGTATTTT
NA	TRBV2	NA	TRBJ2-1	CASSEAGVEQFF	TGTGCCAGCAGTGAAGCGGGAGTTGAGCAGTTCTTC
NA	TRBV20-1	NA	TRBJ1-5	CSARDRAGQYGNQPQHF	TGCAGTGCTAGAGATCGTGCCGGACAGTATGGCAATCAGCCCCAGCATTTT
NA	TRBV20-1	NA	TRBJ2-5	CSARQGREAQYF	TGCAGTGCAAGACAGGGCCGGGAGGCCCAGTACTTC
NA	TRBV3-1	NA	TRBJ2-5	CASSHAQGAETQYF	TGTGCCAGCAGCCATGCCCAAGGAGCAGAGACCCAGTACTTC
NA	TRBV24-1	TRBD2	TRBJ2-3	CATSETTSRVTDTQYF	TGTGCCACCAGTGAGACGACTAGCCGAGTCACAGATACGCAGTATTTT
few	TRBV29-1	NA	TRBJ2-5	CSVEGWDQETQYF	TGCAGCGTTGAAGGATGGGATCAAGAGACCCAGTACTTC
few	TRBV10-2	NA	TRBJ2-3	CASSALPGDTQYF	TGCGCCAGCAGTGCCCTTCCTGGAGATACGCAGTATTTT
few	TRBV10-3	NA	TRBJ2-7	CAISMGLAYEQYF	TGTGCCATCAGTATGGGACTTGCCTACGAGCAGTACTTC
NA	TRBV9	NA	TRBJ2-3	CASSVEQWGTDTQYF	TGTGCCAGCAGCGTAGAGCAGTGGGGCACAGATACGCAGTATTTT
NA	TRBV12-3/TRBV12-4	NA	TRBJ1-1	CASSLAVGTEAFF	TGTGCCAGCAGTTTAGCGGTGGGGACTGAAGCTTTCTTT
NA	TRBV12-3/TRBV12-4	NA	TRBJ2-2	CASKDANTGELFF	TGTGCCAGCAAAGACGCGAACACCGGGGAGCTGTTTTTT
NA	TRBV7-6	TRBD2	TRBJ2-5	CASSFRTSGIGWVETQYF	TGTGCCAGCAGCTTCAGGACTAGCGGGATTGGGTGGGTGGAGACCCAGTACTTC
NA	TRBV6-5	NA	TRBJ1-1	CASSPLGRLGAFF	TGTGCCAGCAGCCCCCTGGGGAGACTTGGAGCTTTCTTT
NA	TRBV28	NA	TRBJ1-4	CASIQGGASEKLFF	TGTGCCAGCATCCAAGGGGGGGCGAGTGAAAAACTGTTTTTT
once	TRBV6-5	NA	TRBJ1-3	CASSYSGREGTIYF	TGTGCCAGCAGTTACTCGGGACGGGAGGGCACCATATATTTT
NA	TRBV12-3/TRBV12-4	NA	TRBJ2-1	CASSLGTVTYNEQFF	TGTGCCAGCAGTTTAGGGACAGTAACCTACAATGAGCAGTTCTTC
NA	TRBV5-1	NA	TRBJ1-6	CASSLDSDDSPLHF	TGCGCCAGCAGCTTGGACTCTGACGATTCACCCCTCCACTTT
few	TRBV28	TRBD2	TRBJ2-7	CASSFALAATYEQYF	TGTGCCAGCAGTTTTGCACTAGCGGCTACTTACGAGCAGTACTTC
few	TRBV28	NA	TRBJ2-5	CASRRSLGGETQYF	TGTGCCAGCAGACGATCCCTGGGGGGAGAGACCCAGTACTTC
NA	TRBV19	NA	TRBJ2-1	CASSIDGSGQSSYNEQFF	TGTGCCAGTAGTATAGATGGTAGCGGTCAGAGCTCCTACAATGAGCAGTTCTTC
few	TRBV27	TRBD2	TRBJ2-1	CASSLQREGNEQFF	TGTGCCAGCAGTTTACAGCGGGAGGGCAATGAGCAGTTCTTC
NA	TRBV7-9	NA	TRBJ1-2	CASSNQGRLDGYTF	TGTGCCAGCAGCAATCAGGGAAGGTTGGATGGCTACACCTTC
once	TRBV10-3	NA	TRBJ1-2	CAISESAGLENYGYTF	TGTGCCATCAGTGAGTCCGCGGGGCTTGAGAACTATGGCTACACCTTC
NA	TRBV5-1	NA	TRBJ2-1	CASSLVSGPALNEQFF	TGCGCCAGCAGCTTGGTTAGCGGCCCCGCGCTCAATGAGCAGTTCTTC
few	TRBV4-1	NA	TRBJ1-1	CASSQDTQGSYTEAFF	TGCGCCAGCAGCCAAGATACACAGGGTTCTTACACTGAAGCTTTCTTT
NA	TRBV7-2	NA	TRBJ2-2	CASSVTGFTGELFF	TGTGCCAGCAGCGTAACAGGGTTCACCGGGGAGCTGTTTTTT
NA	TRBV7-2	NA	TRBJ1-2	CASSSHGQSPIYGYTF	TGTGCCAGCAGCTCACACGGACAGTCCCCGATCTATGGCTACACCTTC
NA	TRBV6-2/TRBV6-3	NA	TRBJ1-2	CASSYGLGIGPYGYTF	TGTGCCAGCAGTTACGGCCTTGGGATTGGCCCCTATGGCTACACCTTC
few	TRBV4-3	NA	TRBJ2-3	CASSLRQVRGDTQYF	TGCGCCAGCAGCCTCCGACAGGTTAGGGGTGATACGCAGTATTTT
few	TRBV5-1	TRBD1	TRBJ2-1	CASSPGQADNEQFF	TGCGCCAGCAGCCCGGGACAGGCGGACAATGAGCAGTTCTTC
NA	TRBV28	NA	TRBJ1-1	CASSLRGETGTEAFF	TGTGCCAGCAGTCTCCGGGGAGAGACGGGAACTGAAGCTTTCTTT
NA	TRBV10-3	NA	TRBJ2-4	CAIRGAKNIQYF	TGTGCCATCAGGGGAGCCAAAAACATTCAGTACTTC
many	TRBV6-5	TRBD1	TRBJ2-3	CASSYDRGSTDTQYF	TGTGCCAGCAGTTACGACAGGGGCAGCACAGATACGCAGTATTTT
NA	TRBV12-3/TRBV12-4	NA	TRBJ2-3	CASAPRLFTDTQYF	TGTGCCAGCGCGCCCCGACTGTTCACAGATACGCAGTATTTT
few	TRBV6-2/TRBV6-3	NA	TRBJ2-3	CASSYFTGSGSQYF	TGTGCCAGCAGTTACTTTACGGGGTCCGGATCGCAGTATTTT
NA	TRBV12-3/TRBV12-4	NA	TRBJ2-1	CASSLRNSLDNEQFF	TGTGCCAGCAGTTTACGGAACAGCCTAGACAATGAGCAGTTCTTC
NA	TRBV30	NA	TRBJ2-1	CAWIVASRDNEQFF	TGTGCCTGGATTGTGGCTAGCAGGGACAATGAGCAGTTCTTC
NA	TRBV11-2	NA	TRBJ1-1	CASSHRDAPTLKAFF	TGTGCCAGCAGCCACCGGGACGCTCCGACCCTTAAAGCTTTCTTT
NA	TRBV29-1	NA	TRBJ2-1	CSVGSPGSYNEQFF	TGCAGCGTTGGTAGTCCCGGGAGCTACAATGAGCAGTTCTTC
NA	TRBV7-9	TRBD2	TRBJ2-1	CASSLQGGLAGTRAYNEQFF	TGTGCCAGCAGCTTACAAGGTGGGCTAGCGGGAACCAGAGCCTACAATGAGCAGTTCTTC
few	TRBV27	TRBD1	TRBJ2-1	CASTQGAVNNEQFF	TGTGCCAGCACCCAGGGGGCGGTTAACAATGAGCAGTTCTTC
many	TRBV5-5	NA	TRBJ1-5	CASSLHYSNQPQHF	TGTGCCAGCAGCTTACATTATAGCAATCAGCCCCAGCATTTT
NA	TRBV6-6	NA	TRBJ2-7	CASSYDRQAGEQYF	TGTGCCAGCAGTTACGATCGACAGGCTGGGGAGCAGTACTTC
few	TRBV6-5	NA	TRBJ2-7	CASRPSVRGNSYEQYF	TGTGCCAGCAGGCCCTCGGTAAGGGGGAACTCCTACGAGCAGTACTTC
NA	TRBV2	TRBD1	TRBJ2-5	CASSDLTGGRETQYF	TGTGCCAGCAGTGACTTGACAGGGGGACGGGAGACCCAGTACTTC
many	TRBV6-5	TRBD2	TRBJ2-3	CASSWGLAGGEDTQYF	TGTGCCAGCAGTTGGGGGCTAGCGGGGGGGGAGGATACGCAGTATTTT
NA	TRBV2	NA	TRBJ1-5	CASSEVIVGQPQHF	TGTGCCAGCAGTGAGGTAATCGTCGGTCAGCCCCAGCATTTT
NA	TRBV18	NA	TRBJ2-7	CASGTTGSYEQYF	TGTGCCAGCGGGACGACAGGATCCTACGAGCAGTACTTC
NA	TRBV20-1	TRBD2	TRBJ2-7	CSASVWASGYEQYF	TGCAGTGCTAGTGTTTGGGCTAGCGGTTACGAGCAGTACTTC